A single sample gave rise to the 27 T cell receptor beta chains below, sequenced in a study of breast tumors, draining lymph nodes, adjacent tissues. TCRdb recomputed calls from the multiplex PCR reads with MiXCR, one row per CDR3 protein. The profile shows about 180,000 distinct CDR3 sequences, roughly a third of them singletons. Axillary draining lymph nodes of breast cancer patients supplied the node samples. The sequenced sample consisted of axillary lymph node tissue. These receptors were taken from a female donor with breast cancer. Some clones in this sample may be carry-over from other donors' samples.

There are many counts of this clonotype. This chain links TRBV20-1 with TRBJ1-4, with a possible D match to TRBD1 (6 bases). CDR3 length: 12 residues. Germline CDR1 reads DFQATT; CDR2 reads SNEGSKA (reference sequence). Deletions cut 3 bases from V and 8 bases from J, with 10 bases between. Here the CDR3 reads CSARGAGEKLFF. CDR3 DNA sequence: TGCAGTGCTAGGGGGGCCGGGGAAAAACTGTTTTTT.

The chain recombines TRBV27 with TRBJ2-5; TRBD1 might be the D (6 bases). CDR1 and CDR2 from the germline V gene are MNHEY and SMNVEV (reference sequence). The CDR3 runs 13 residues. Trimming left V 6 bases short and J 5 bases short, with 13 bases between. CDR3 loop: CASSLTGLETQYF. CDR3 DNA: TGTGCCAGCAGCCTGACAGGATTGGAGACCCAGTACTTC.

As for this clonotype: This may be a read error, as it is one base from a much larger clone. The chain couples TRBV20-1 to TRBJ2-3; 8 bases fit TRBD1. V lost 6 bases to trimming and J lost 8 bases; unmatched junction nucleotides: 13. The germline V gene encodes CDR1 DFQATT and CDR2 SNEGSKA (reference sequence). The CDR3 is 14 amino acids. In nucleotides, the CDR3 is TGCAGTGCGAGGAGGACAGGGACTCCAGCTACGCAGTATTTT. It encodes CSARRTGTPATQYF.

For this clonotype: A read error is possible here, since a much larger clone lies one base away. Because it lacks the conserved phenylalanine or tryptophan at the end, this CDR3 is likely a read error. V and J are TRBV6-5 and TRBJ1-5; tentatively, D is TRBD1 (5 bases). The CDR3 contains 15 residues. V was pared by 6 bases and J by 1 base, with 13 bases between. Per germline, CDR1 MNHEY and CDR2 SVGAGI. The CDR3 loop reads CASRPGTQSNQPQHL. The CDR3 DNA is TGTGCCAGCAGGCCTGGGACGCAGAGCAATCAGCCCCAGCATCTT.

This clonotype was observed many times. J is TRBJ2-3 and V is TRBV19; 10 bases map to TRBD2. After removal of 7 bases from V and 1 base from J, the junction contained 5 bases not matched to a gene. CDR1 and CDR2 from the germline V gene are LNHDA and SQIVND (reference sequence). This CDR3 has 15 amino acids. The CDR3 loop reads CASKGLAGGTDTQYF. CDR3 nucleotides: TGTGCCAGTAAGGGGCTAGCGGGGGGCACAGATACGCAGTATTTT.

J is TRBJ2-2 and V is TRBV6-6; tentative D call: TRBD2 (6 bases). The CDR3 extends over 14 amino acids. The ends were cut back, 5 bases at V and 8 bases at J, with 15 bases in the middle. Germline V gene lookup returns CDR1 MNHNY and CDR2 SVGAGI (reference sequence). CDR3 sequence reads: CASSLRDSGGELFF. The DNA for the CDR3 is TGTGCCAGCAGTCTTCGGGACTCCGGAGGGGAGCTGTTTTTT.

This sequence joins TRBV20-1 and TRBJ1-4; 9 nucleotides match TRBD1. Germline CDR1 is DFQATT and CDR2 is SNEGSKA (reference sequence). The CDR3 is made up of 19 amino acids. Here the CDR3 reads CSQTVAEGTGITGNEKLFF. In DNA form, the CDR3 reads TGCAGCCAGACGGTAGCGGAAGGGACAGGGATAACTGGTAATGAAAAACTGTTTTTT.

There are many counts of this clonotype. This rearrangement joins TRBV10-1 to TRBJ2-1, with a weak D call TRBD2 (5 bases). V lost 0 bases and J 0 bases, leaving 12 bases between the germline ends. Germline V gene data show CDR1 as WNHNN and CDR2 as SYGVQD (reference sequence). The CDR3 is 17 residues long. The chain's CDR3 is CASSESKRYSSYNEQFF. Here the CDR3 DNA reads TGCGCCAGCAGTGAGTCGAAGCGGTATAGCTCCTACAATGAGCAGTTCTTC.

This clonotype was found many times. This rearrangement joins TRBV11-3 to TRBJ2-3; 11 bases agree with TRBD2. Germline V lookup: CDR1 SGHNT, CDR2 YENEEA. V dropped 5 bases and J dropped 2; count of bases not matched to a gene: 6. The CDR3 loop spans 16 amino acids. The CDR3 sequence: CASSQGLAELTDTQYF. Here the CDR3 DNA reads TGTGCCAGCAGCCAGGGACTAGCGGAGCTCACAGATACGCAGTATTTT.

This clonotype occurred many times. V gene TRBV7-9 combines with J gene TRBJ2-7, with D possibly matching TRBD1 (6 bases). The CDR3 is made up of 12 amino acids. V lost 5 bases and J 5 bases, leaving 10 bases between the germline ends. CDR1 is SEHNR and CDR2 is FQNEAQ in the germline V gene (reference sequence). CDR3 sequence reads: CASSITGNEQYF. The CDR3 DNA reads as TGTGCCAGCAGCATCACAGGGAACGAGCAGTACTTC.

This clonotype came up many times. The chain recombines TRBV7-3 with TRBJ2-3, with D perhaps matching TRBD1 or TRBD2 (5 bases each). The CDR3 has 14 amino acids. Germline V gene sequence: CDR1 SGHTA, CDR2 FQGTGA. V was trimmed by 2 bases and J by 7 bases, leaving 13 bases between them. CDR3 region: CASSLYGAQHTQYF. The CDR3 bases are TGTGCCAGCAGCTTATACGGGGCCCAACATACGCAGTATTTT.

In this sample, this clonotype turned up many times. The CDR3 loop is CASSLRDRDYEQYF. DNA for the CDR3: TGTGCCAGCAGTTTACGGGACAGGGACTACGAGCAGTACTTC. V is TRBV27 and J is TRBJ2-7, with TRBD1 matching over 9 bases. The CDR3 has 14 amino acids. Trimming cost V 2 bases and J 3 bases; bases outside gene matches: 2. Germline V gives CDR1 MNHEY, CDR2 SMNVEV (reference sequence).

In regard to this clonotype: This may be a read error: a much more frequent sequence differs by one nucleotide. The V call is TRBV14, the J call TRBJ2-7; D remains unclear. CDR3 length equals 16 residues. Germline values: CDR1 SGHDN, CDR2 FVKESK. CDR3 nucleotides: TGTGCCAGCAGCCAAGGTGCGCGACTCGGGTCCTACGCGCAGTACTTC. The encoded protein is CASSQGARLGSYAQYF.

This clonotype was counted once. The chain carries TRBV3-2 and TRBJ2-5; the tabulated D call, TRBD1, remains unverified against the DNA. TRBV3-2 is labeled a pseudogene. The CDR3 totals 17 residues. CDR3 region: CASSHREPGQGQGTQYF. CDR3 nucleotides: TGTGCCAGCAGCCACCGCGAACCAGGACAGGGGCAGGGGACCCAGTACTTC.

This clonotype was recorded at least ten times. This sequence joins TRBV20-1 and TRBJ1-2; tentatively, D is TRBD1 (5 bases). V lost 5 bases and J lost 2, with 15 bases in between. Germline V gives CDR1 DFQATT, CDR2 SNEGSKA (reference sequence). CDR3 size: 14 residues. Here the CDR3 reads CSASRGGFNYGYTF. Written as DNA, the CDR3 is TGCAGTGCTTCTCGTGGGGGTTTCAACTATGGCTACACCTTC.

The chain employs TRBV11-2 and TRBJ2-7; 11 nucleotides match TRBD2. With 5 bases clipped from V and 6 bases from J, the junction kept 9 bases outside the gene matches. The CDR3 length is 15 residues. Germline CDR1 and CDR2: SGHAT and FQNNGV. This CDR3 reads CASSTTSGDLGEQYF. The CDR3 region has the DNA TGTGCCAGCAGCACGACTAGCGGGGACCTAGGCGAGCAGTACTTC.

V is TRBV6-5 and J is TRBJ2-2; 8 bases map to TRBD2. Germline loops: CDR1 MNHEY, CDR2 SVGAGI. The CDR3 has 13 residues. The ends lost 8 bases at V and 6 bases at J; junction bases unmatched: 5. CDR3 in amino acids: CASSFGRAGELFF. DNA for the CDR3: TGTGCCAGCTCCTTCGGGAGGGCCGGGGAGCTGTTTTTT.

In nucleotides, the CDR3 is TGTGCTAGCGGAGTCAAAGAGACCCAGTACTTC. Translating it yields CASGVKETQYF. The chain recombines TRBV12-5 with TRBJ2-5, with no clear D. The V gene's germline CDR1 is LGHNT and CDR2 FRNRAP. Deletions cut 9 bases from V and 3 bases from J, with 8 bases between. There are 11 residues in the CDR3.

This clonotype was detected ten times or more. The chain has TRBV12-3 or TRBV12-4 and TRBJ1-2; 10 positions match TRBD1. The CDR3 length is 14 residues. With V trimmed by 3 bases and J by 7 bases, 5 bases remained unmatched. The CDR3 DNA reads as TGTGCCAGCAGTTTCGGACAGGGGGTTAGTGGCTACACCTTC. It translates to CASSFGQGVSGYTF.

Ten or more counts support this clonotype. The rearrangement joins TRBV7-9 to TRBJ2-5; D remains unclear. The V and J ends lost 5 bases and 5 bases respectively, with 12 bases between them. This CDR3 contains 13 residues. Germline-derived CDR1 and CDR2 are SEHNR and FQNEAQ (reference sequence). The CDR3 loop is CASSPVLLETQYF. CDR3 sequence (DNA): TGTGCCAGCAGCCCGGTACTATTGGAGACCCAGTACTTC. Combining the CDR3 with reference TRBV7-9 and TRBJ2-5 gives the whole variable domain DTGVSQNPRHKITKRGQNVTFRCDPISEHNRLYWYRQTLGQGPEFLTYFQNEAQLEKSRLLSDRFSAERPKGSFSTLEIQRTEQGDSAMYLCASSPVLLETQYFGPGTRLLVL.

This chain links TRBV20-1 with TRBJ2-3; TRBD2 agrees at 13 bases. Trimming took 5 bases from V and 2 from J; bases not matched to a gene: 13. CDR1 and CDR2 from the germline V gene are DFQATT and SNEGSKA (reference sequence). The CDR3 consists of 18 residues. The CDR3 DNA reads as TGCAGTGCTTCCGGACTAGCGGGAGCCCTTATGTCCACAGATACGCAGTATTTT. Translating it yields CSASGLAGALMSTDTQYF.

This clonotype showed up many times. The rearrangement uses TRBV20-1 and TRBJ2-1, with a tentative D call TRBD2 (6 bases). The CDR3 consists of 15 residues. Per germline, CDR1 DFQATT and CDR2 SNEGSKA (reference sequence). Trimming took 6 bases from V and 2 from J, leaving 17 bases between them. CDR3 in amino acids: CSAIGGAGPYNEQFF. CDR3 coding DNA: TGCAGTGCCATCGGCGGAGCGGGTCCCTACAATGAGCAGTTCTTC.

The chain employs TRBV5-5 and TRBJ1-4; D is ambiguous. Trimming cost V 0 bases and J 3 bases, with 6 bases left between them. CDR3 length: 14 residues. From germline, CDR1 is SGHKS and CDR2 YYEKEE (reference sequence). Here the CDR3 DNA reads TGTGCCAGCAGCTTGGGGCGGCCTAATGAAAAACTGTTTTTT. This sequence encodes CASSLGRPNEKLFF.

This clonotype has a count of ten or more. The chain carries TRBV7-6 and TRBJ2-3; D is unresolved. V gave up 3 bases and J gave up 2 bases, with 12 bases separating them. Germline values: CDR1 SGHVS, CDR2 FNYEAQ. This CDR3 spans 15 amino acids. CDR3 loop: CASSLIEYPTDTQYF. The CDR3 DNA sequence: TGTGCCAGCAGCTTGATCGAGTACCCCACAGATACGCAGTATTTT.

In the case of this clonotype: One base away lies a much larger clone, so this may be a sequencing read error. The conserved phenylalanine or tryptophan normally closing the CDR3 is absent here, so this likely arose from a read error. The chain uses TRBV7-9 and TRBJ2-5, with D tentatively TRBD1 (5 bases). There are 14 residues in the CDR3. Germline V lookup: CDR1 SEHNR, CDR2 FQNEAQ (reference sequence). The V end was cut by 2 bases, the J end by 2 bases, with 9 bases between. The CDR3 DNA reads TGTGCCAGCAGCTTAATGTCAGGGCAAGAGACCCAGTACCTC. It specifies CASSLMSGQETQYL.

This clonotype was detected ten times or more. V is TRBV2 and J is TRBJ2-1; 8 bases match TRBD2. CDR3 length: 15 amino acids. J lost 8 bases, V lost 4 bases, and 10 bases had no gene match. The germline V gene has CDR1 SNHLY and CDR2 FYNNEI. CDR3 sequence (DNA): TGTGCCAGCAGTGTTTTCCAGCGGGAGTCCTATGAGCAGTTCTTC. Translation gives CASSVFQRESYEQFF.

Concerning this clonotype: This CDR3 fails to terminate in the conserved phenylalanine or tryptophan, so it likely reflects a read error. The DNA is left out, because the CDR3 cannot be placed on it with certainty; the CDR3 is given as TCRdb lists it. This chain uses TRBV12-3 or TRBV12-4 with TRBJ2-5; the DNA was not compared with TRBD2, the D call given in the table. The CDR3 numbers 9 amino acids, ends counted. The CDR3 here is CASSHGEDT.